The clone carrying this T cell receptor beta chain was counted once. Its antigen is unknown. Researchers took blood at baseline, on cycle 4 day 1, and on cycle 7 day 1. Clones were read by immunoSEQ multiplex PCR, and TCRdb kept only the in-frame ones, dropping some. Here the sample spans around 63,000 clones, roughly 90% being singletons. This sample was taken from a study of OX40 agonist ivuxolimab in advanced cancers. Study-level points and caveats: CD8+ T cells (on average) carried more expanded clones than CD4+ T cells.

The CDR3 covers 13 residues. The germline V gene encodes CDR1 MDHEN and CDR2 SYDVKM. Deletions cut 6 bases from V and 4 bases from J, with 12 bases between. This clonotype was obtained from an adult with an advanced solid tumor such as melanoma, head and neck, liver or kidney cancer. V and J are TRBV28 and TRBJ1-2, with D unresolved. The source material was CD4+ or CD8+ T cells sorted from blood, sampled in a trial of the OX40 agonist ivuxolimab. As DNA, the CDR3 is TGTGCCAGCAGGGTAGCCATTGGCTATGGCTACACCTTC. Residues: CASRVAIGYGYTF.